The clone carrying this T cell receptor beta chain was seen only once. Both 60 Vbeta primers and 13 Jbeta primers went into the PCR. The assay was immunoSEQ multiplex PCR, and TCRdb's table has in-frame clones only and misses some. The profile shows roughly 35,000 clones, about 53% of them singletons. Germline CDR1 SGHNT, CDR2 YYREEE (reference sequence). This CDR3 region has 15 residues. J was trimmed by 5 bases and V by 4 bases; bases with no gene match: 8. This entry belongs to a study of cytomegalovirus exposure and HLA in healthy donors. V usage is TRBV5-4 and J usage is TRBJ2-2; 7 nucleotides agree with TRBD2. This receptor was obtained from a woman in her thirties or forties in good health and CMV-seropositive. The specimen sequenced was PBMCs. In nucleotides, the CDR3 is TGTGCCAGCAGCCCGGGCGGCGGGGGAACCGGGGAGCTGTTTTTT. Residues: CASSPGGGGTGELFF.